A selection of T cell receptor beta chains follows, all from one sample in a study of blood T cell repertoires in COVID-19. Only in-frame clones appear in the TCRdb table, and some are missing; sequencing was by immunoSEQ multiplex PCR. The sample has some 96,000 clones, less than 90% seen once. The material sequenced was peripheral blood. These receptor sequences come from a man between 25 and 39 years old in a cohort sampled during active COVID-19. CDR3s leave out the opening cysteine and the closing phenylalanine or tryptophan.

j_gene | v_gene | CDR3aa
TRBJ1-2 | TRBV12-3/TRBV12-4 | ASSKTEFYGYT
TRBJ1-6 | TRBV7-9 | ASSGGNSPLH
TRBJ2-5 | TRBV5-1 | ASSLTVEETQY
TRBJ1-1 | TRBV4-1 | ASSRAGGTEAF
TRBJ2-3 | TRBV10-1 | ASSESSGGTDTQY
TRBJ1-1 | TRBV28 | ASTPPLGTGNTEAF
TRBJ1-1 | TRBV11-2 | ASSLRGRTEAF
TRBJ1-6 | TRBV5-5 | ASSNENRAGYNSPLH
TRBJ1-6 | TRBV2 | ASSVTGQENSPLH
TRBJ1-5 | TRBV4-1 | ASSQDHRVYSNQPQH
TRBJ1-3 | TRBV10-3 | AINPGVSGNTIY
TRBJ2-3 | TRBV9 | ASSVSGGAGDTQY
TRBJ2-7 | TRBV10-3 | ATGTAYEQY
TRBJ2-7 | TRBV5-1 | ASSGGLYEQY